This T cell receptor (beta chain) was captured by sequencing in a study of PD-L1 blockade in urothelial cancer. Germline assignment: CDR1 MDHEN and CDR2 SYDVKM. This CDR3 spans 14 amino acids. V lost 3 bases and J lost 2, with 11 bases in between. The time point denotes: pretreatment peripheral blood. Data came from immunoSEQ multiplex PCR; TCRdb stores just in-frame clones and leaves some out. The table has roughly 90,000 clones, around 92% seen once; the top ten hold about 0.89%. The sequencing here drew on PBMCs, taken around atezolizumab (anti-PD-L1) treatment. The chain joins TRBV28 to TRBJ2-7; tentatively, D is TRBD2 (6 bases). The sequence came from a woman older than 75 with urothelial cancer. The DNA for the CDR3 is TGTGCCAGCAGTTTCGGGGACTTGCCCTACGAGCAGTACTTC. Encoded protein: CASSFGDLPYEQYF. Based on the CDR3 plus reference TRBV28 and TRBJ2-7, the full variable domain is DVKVTQSSRYLVKRTGEKVFLECVQDMDHENMFWYRQDPGLGLRLIYFSYDVKMKEKGDIPEGYSVSREKKERFSLILESASTNQTSMYLCASSFGDLPYEQYFGPGTRLTVT.